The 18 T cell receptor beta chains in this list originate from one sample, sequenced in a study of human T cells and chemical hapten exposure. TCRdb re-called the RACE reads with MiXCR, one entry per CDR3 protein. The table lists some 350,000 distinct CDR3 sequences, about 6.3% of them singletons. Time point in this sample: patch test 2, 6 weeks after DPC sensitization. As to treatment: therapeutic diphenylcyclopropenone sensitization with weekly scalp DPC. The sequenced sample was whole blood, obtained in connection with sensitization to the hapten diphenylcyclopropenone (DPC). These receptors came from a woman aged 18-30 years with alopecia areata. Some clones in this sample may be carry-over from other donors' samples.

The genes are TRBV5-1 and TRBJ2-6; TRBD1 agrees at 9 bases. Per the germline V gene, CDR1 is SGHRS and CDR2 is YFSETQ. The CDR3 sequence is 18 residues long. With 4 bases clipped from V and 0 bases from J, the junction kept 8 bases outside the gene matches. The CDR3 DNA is TGCGCCAGCAGCCCGGGACAGGGCACGCTCTCTGGGGCCAACGTCCTGACTTTC. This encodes CASSPGQGTLSGANVLTF. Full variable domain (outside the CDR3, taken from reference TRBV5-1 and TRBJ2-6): KAGVTQTPRYLIKTRGQQVTLSCSPISGHRSVSWYQQTPGQGLQFLFEYFSETQRNKGNFPGRFSGRQFSNSRSEMNVSTLELGDSALYLCASSPGQGTLSGANVLTFGAGSRLTVL.

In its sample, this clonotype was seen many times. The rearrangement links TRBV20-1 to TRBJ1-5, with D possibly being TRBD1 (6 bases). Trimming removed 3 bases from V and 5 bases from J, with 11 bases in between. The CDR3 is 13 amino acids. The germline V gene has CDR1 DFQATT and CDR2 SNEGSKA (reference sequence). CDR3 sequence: CSASGAGDQPQHF. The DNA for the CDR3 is TGCAGTGCTAGCGGGGCAGGGGATCAGCCCCAGCATTTT.

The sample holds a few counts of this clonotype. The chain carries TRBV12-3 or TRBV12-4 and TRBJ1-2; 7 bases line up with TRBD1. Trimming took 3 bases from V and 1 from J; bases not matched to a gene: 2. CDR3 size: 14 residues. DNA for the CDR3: TGTGCCAGCAGTTTGTACAGGGGTAACTATGGCTACACCTTC. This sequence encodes CASSLYRGNYGYTF.

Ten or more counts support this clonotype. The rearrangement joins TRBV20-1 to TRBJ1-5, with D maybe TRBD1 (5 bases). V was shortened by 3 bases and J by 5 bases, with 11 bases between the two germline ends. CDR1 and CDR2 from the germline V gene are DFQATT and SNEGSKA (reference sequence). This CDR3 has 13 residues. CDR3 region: CSARGQLDQPQHF. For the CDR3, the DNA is TGCAGTGCTAGGGGGCAGCTAGATCAGCCCCAGCATTTT.

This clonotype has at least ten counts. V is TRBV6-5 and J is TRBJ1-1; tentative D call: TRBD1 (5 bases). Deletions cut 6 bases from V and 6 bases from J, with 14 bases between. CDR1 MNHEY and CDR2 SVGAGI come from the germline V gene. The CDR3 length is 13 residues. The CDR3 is CASRSYRGAEAFF. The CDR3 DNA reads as TGTGCCAGCAGGTCCTACCGGGGCGCTGAAGCTTTCTTT.

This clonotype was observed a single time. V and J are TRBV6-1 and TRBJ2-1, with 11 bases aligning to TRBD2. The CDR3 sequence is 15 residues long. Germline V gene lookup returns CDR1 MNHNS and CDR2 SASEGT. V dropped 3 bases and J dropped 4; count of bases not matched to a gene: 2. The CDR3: CASSDSGGDYNEQFF. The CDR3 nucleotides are TGTGCCAGCAGTGATAGCGGGGGGGATTACAATGAGCAGTTCTTC.

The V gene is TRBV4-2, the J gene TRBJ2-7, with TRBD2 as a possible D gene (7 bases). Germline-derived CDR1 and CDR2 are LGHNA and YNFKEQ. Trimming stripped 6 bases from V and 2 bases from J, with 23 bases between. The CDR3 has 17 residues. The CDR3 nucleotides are TGTGCCAGCAGGAAGGGGGAGGGACTCCAAGTCACCTACGAGCAGTACTTC. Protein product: CASRKGEGLQVTYEQYF.

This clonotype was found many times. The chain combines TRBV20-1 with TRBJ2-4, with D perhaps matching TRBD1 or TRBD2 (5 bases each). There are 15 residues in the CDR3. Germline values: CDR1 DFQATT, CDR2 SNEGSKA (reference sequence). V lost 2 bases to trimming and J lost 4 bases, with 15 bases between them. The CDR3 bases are TGCAGTGCTAGATATGCCGGGACCGAGAAAAACATTCAGTACTTC. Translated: CSARYAGTEKNIQYF.

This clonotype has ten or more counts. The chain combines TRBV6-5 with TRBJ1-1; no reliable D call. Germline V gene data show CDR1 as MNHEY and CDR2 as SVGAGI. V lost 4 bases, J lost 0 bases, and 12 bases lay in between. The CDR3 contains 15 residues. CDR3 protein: CASSSLRSLNTEAFF. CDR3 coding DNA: TGTGCCAGCAGTTCCCTCCGATCGCTGAACACTGAAGCTTTCTTT.

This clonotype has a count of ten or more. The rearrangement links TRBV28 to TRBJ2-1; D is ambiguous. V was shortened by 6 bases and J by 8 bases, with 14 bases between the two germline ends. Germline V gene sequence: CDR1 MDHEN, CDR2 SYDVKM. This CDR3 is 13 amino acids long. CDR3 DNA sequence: TGTGCCAGCAGGCCCCCTTTGCAGGATGAGCAGTTCTTC. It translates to CASRPPLQDEQFF.

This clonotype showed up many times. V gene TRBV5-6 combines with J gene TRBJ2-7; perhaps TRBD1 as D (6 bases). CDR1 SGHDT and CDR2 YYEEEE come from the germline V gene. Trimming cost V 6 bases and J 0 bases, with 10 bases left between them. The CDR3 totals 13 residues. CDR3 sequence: CASTLQGSYEQYF. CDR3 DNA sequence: TGTGCCAGCACCCTACAGGGCTCCTACGAGCAGTACTTC.

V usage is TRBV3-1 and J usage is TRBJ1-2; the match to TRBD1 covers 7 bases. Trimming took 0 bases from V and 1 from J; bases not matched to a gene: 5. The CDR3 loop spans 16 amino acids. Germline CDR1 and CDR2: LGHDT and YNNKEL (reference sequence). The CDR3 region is CASSQEGQKINYGYTF. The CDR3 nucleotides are TGTGCCAGCAGCCAAGAGGGACAGAAGATTAACTATGGCTACACCTTC.

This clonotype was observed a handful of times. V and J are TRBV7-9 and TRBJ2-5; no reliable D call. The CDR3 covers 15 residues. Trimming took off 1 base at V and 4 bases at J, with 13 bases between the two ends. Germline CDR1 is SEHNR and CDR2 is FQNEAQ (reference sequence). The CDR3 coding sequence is TGTGCCAGCAGCTTAGGCTTGAATATTCCAGAGACCCAGTACTTC. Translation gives CASSLGLNIPETQYF.

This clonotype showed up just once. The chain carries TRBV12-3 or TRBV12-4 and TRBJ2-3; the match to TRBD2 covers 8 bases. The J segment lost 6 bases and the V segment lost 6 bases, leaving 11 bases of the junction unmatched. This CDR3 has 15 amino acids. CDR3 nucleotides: TGTGCCAGCAGGTCCTCGCGGGGGGACCTTGATACGCAGTATTTT. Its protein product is CASRSSRGDLDTQYF.

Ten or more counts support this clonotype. The CDR3 region is CASSLRTGATMNTEAFF. The CDR3 nucleotides read TGTGCCAGCAGCTTGCGGACAGGCGCCACTATGAACACTGAAGCTTTCTTT. The chain joins TRBV5-6 to TRBJ1-1, with 7 bases identical to TRBD1. Germline CDR1 is SGHDT and CDR2 is YYEEEE. This CDR3 has 17 amino acids. Losses at the gene ends were 1 base for V and 0 bases for J; bases not matched to a gene: 9.

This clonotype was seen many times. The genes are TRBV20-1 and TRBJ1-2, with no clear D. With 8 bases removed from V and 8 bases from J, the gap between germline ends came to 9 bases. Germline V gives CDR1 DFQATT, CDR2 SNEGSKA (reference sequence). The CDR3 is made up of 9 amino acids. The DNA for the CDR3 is TGCAGTCTCCGGGGAGGCTACACCTTC. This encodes CSLRGGYTF.

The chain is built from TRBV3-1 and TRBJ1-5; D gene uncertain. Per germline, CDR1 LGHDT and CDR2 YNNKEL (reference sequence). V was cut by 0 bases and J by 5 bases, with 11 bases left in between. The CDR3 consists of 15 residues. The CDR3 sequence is CASSQDSSGYQPQHF. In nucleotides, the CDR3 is TGTGCCAGCAGCCAAGATAGTTCGGGATATCAGCCCCAGCATTTT.

The CDR3 loop reads CASSYRPLAGGEGEQFF. The CDR3 region has the DNA TGTGCCAGCAGTTACCGGCCCCTAGCGGGGGGCGAAGGTGAGCAGTTCTTC. The V gene is TRBV6-2 or TRBV6-3, the J gene TRBJ2-1; 11 nucleotides agree with TRBD2. The CDR3 consists of 17 residues. In germline, CDR1 is MNHEY, CDR2 SVGEGT. Trimming removed 2 bases from V and 9 bases from J; junction bases left unmatched: 12.